This entry lists 5 T cell receptor delta chains sequenced from one sample in a study of gamma-delta T cells after stem cell transplantation. TCRdb processed the RT-PCR reads again with the CATT caller. Here the sample spans 2,500 to 3,500 delta-chain clones, around 1.7% being singletons. Sequenced input: gamma-delta T cells. The receptor source for this set is a human donor. It is not recorded whose cells these are; they may come from a transplant donor.

There are a few counts of this clone. TCRdb shows a much larger clone's protein in place of this DNA's translation, and the two differ at residue 19, likely through a read error; the protein shown is translated from the DNA. The CDR3 DNA follows: TGTGCCTGTGACACTATGAAAGGGACAGGGCTGGGGGATGGTTTGACAGCACAACCCTTCTTT. Its protein product is CACDTMKGTGLGDGLTAQPFF. V is TRDV2 and J is TRDJ2, with 9 positions matching TRDD3. Germline loops: CDR1 GEAIGNYY, CDR2 EKD. The CDR3 totals 21 residues.

With regard to this clone: A far larger clone is just one base off, so this is likely a read error. The same CDR3 is also encoded by other DNA sequences in this sample. This chain joins TRDV2 and TRDJ1, with TRDD3 as a possible D gene (6 bases). Germline CDR1 reads GEAIGNYY; CDR2 reads EKD. The CDR3 totals 15 residues. Trimming removed 0 bases from V and 5 bases from J, with 15 bases in between. The CDR3 reads CACDTVGGTRDKLIF. CDR3 DNA sequence: TGTGCCTGTGACACCGTTGGGGGGACTAGGGATAAACTCATCTTT.

This clone was seen a few times. TCRdb lists the protein of a much larger clone for this DNA, which differs at residue 13, so this is likely a read error; the protein given here is translated from the DNA itself. This rearrangement joins TRDV2 to TRDJ1; TRDD3 agrees at 11 bases. The length of the CDR3 is 15 residues. The V gene's germline CDR1 is GEAIGNYY and CDR2 EKD. As DNA, the CDR3 is TGTGCCTGTCTTCTACTGGGGGATAAGGGCGATAAATTCATCTTT. This sequence encodes CACLLLGDKGDKFIF.

This clone was picked up a small number of times. A far bigger clonotype differs at one base, so this is likely a read error. Other nucleotide sequences in the sample specify the same CDR3. The rearrangement uses TRDV2 and TRDJ1; D not resolved. The CDR3 consists of 14 residues. The ends were cut back, 1 base at V and 1 base at J, with 9 bases in the middle. Germline-derived CDR1 and CDR2 are GEAIGNYY and EKD. The DNA for the CDR3 is TGTGCCTGTGACACGCTTGAGAGCACCGATAAACTCATCTTT. It yields the protein CACDTLESTDKLIF.

In this sample, this clone turned up a few times. For this DNA, TCRdb reports the protein of a much larger clone, which diverges at residue 6, most likely from a read error; the protein presented here is translated directly from the DNA. J is TRDJ1 and V is TRDV2; a possible D gene is TRDD3 (5 bases). The length of the CDR3 is 15 residues. CDR1 and CDR2 (germline): GEAIGNYY, EKD. Trimming pared 0 bases from V and 10 bases from J, leaving 20 bases between. The CDR3 sequence: CACDTAGDIGESLIF. DNA for the CDR3: TGTGCCTGTGACACCGCTGGAGATATAGGGGAGTCACTCATCTTT.